There are a few counts of the clone carrying this T cell receptor (beta chain). Its antigen is unidentified. The entry originates in a study of T-cell memory formation after mild COVID-19. Overall study results and limits: Clones which contracted sat mainly in CM and EM if CD4+, and in EMRA if CD8+. The appearance of some responding clones in pre-infection memory suggested that cross-reactive memory joined. Clonal second-wave expansions that peaked on day 37 had unconfirmed SARS-CoV-2 specificity.

There are 11 residues in the CDR3. V was pared by 5 bases and J by 10 bases, with 14 bases between. Germline-derived CDR1 and CDR2 are SQVTM and ANQGSEA. TCRdb independently ran MiXCR on the 5' RACE reads; one entry per CDR3 protein. Of about 320,000 distinct CDR3 sequences in the sample, about 13% are singletons; the top ten hold approximately 22%. The rearrangement links TRBV29-1 to TRBJ1-1; D is perhaps TRBD1 (5 bases). This clonotype was sampled from a man younger than 35 who had mild COVID-19 (a few samples of this study predate the infection). Cell type and time point are not known. The sequenced sample was PBMCs or a T cell subset sorted from them (not recorded which). CDR3 nucleotides: TGCAGCGTTAAAGGGGATGGCTCAGCTTTCTTT. Translated, it gives CSVKGDGSAFF.